This T cell receptor beta chain derives from a study of Graves' ophthalmopathy and Graves' hyperthyroidism. Moderate-to-severe activity, with CAS ≥3, NOSPECS ≥4 and duration under 3 months, characterized the donors with ophthalmopathy. Overall study findings and caveats: The model flagged ophthalmopathy progression at approximately 70% sensitivity and 72% to 85% specificity.

Amplification targeted the TCR beta CDR3 regions, with RNA transcripts as the source material. First-round RT-PCR with HTBI primers preceded a second-round multiplex PCR. One entry per CDR3 protein results from TCRdb running MiXCR on the multiplex PCR reads. The data hold 650,000 to 900,000 distinct CDR3 sequences, with around 40% observed a single time. Germline CDR1 and CDR2: SNHLY and FYNNEI. The length of the CDR3 is 11 residues. V dropped 5 bases and J dropped 6 bases, with 7 bases sitting between them. Details on this clonotype: Its antigen remains unknown.

The origin of this receptor is an adult man with Graves' ophthalmopathy. The specimen was peripheral blood. The V call is TRBV2, the J call TRBJ1-1; D not certain. DNA of the CDR3: TGTGCCAGCAGTTACAAGGCTGAAGCTTTCTTT. Amino acids: CASSYKAEAFF.